This record concerns one T cell receptor beta chain sequence. The same CDR3 also results from other DNA sequences found in this sample. These data belong to a study of blood T cell repertoires in COVID-19. Study in general: T cells, B-cell-depleted T cells, or PBMCs provided the cDNA or gDNA that served as material.

The germline CDR1 and CDR2 sequences are MNHEY and SMNVEV (reference sequence). Trimming removed 6 bases from V and 1 base from J; junction bases left unmatched: 5. The CDR3 consists of 15 residues. Profiling relied on immunoSEQ multiplex PCR, and the TCRdb table lists in-frame clones only, not all of them. The sample carries just over 650,000 clones, around 89% recorded once. This receptor was obtained from a woman between 18 and 30 years old with acute or convalescent COVID-19. The chain recombines TRBV27 with TRBJ2-2; the match to TRBD1 covers 7 bases. Sequenced input: peripheral blood. CDR3 in DNA: TGTGCCAGCAGCCCCGGGACAGTGAACACCGGGGAGCTGTTTTTT. Its translation: CASSPGTVNTGELFF.